This TCR beta chain appears in the sequencing data of a study of cytomegalovirus exposure and HLA in healthy donors. Study-wide background: Of all 380 or so donors who were genotyped, 75% to 90% belonged to the Caucasian-associated ancestry cluster.

The table lists this clone with a few counts. Antigen unknown. Germline assignment: CDR1 MNHEY and CDR2 SVGAGI. Trimming cost V 0 bases and J 0 bases, with 11 bases left between them. This CDR3 comprises 16 residues. Study-level results: An Asian-associated ancestry cluster reportedly showed fewer N-insertions than the approximately 650-donor mean in a later analysis. The authors later linked a missense DCLRE1C variant to TCR beta V- and J-gene trimming.

Researchers ran the PCR with 60 Vbeta and 13 Jbeta primers. The repertoire was sequenced with immunoSEQ multiplex PCR; TCRdb's copy has only in-frame clones and lacks some. This table holds some 130,000 clones, approximately 80% found once. These donors counted as nominally healthy when sampled, but unrecorded immune exposures were likely. V gene TRBV6-5 combines with J gene TRBJ1-1; no firm D call. Sequencing input: PBMCs. This sequence was found in a man aged 30 to 39 in good health and CMV-seronegative. Written as DNA, the CDR3 is TGTGCCAGCAGTTACTCGAGTCCAAGAATGAACACTGAAGCTTTCTTT. This translates into CASSYSSPRMNTEAFF.